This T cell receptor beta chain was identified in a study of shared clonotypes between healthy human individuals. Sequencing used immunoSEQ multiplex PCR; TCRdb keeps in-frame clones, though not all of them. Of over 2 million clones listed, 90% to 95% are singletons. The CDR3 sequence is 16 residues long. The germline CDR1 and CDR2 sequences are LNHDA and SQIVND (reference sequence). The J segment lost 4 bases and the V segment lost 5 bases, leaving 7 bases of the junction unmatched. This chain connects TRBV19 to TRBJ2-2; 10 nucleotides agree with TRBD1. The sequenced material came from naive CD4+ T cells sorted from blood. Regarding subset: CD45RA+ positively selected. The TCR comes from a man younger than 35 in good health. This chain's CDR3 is CASSETGGVGTGELFF. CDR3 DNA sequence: TGTGCCAGTAGTGAGACAGGGGGCGTCGGCACCGGGGAGCTGTTTTTT.